The following is a TCR beta chain sequence with its context. The CDR3 covers 14 residues. Germline V gene data show CDR1 as DFQATT and CDR2 as SNEGSKA (reference sequence). With V trimmed by 5 bases and J by 1 base, 4 bases remained unmatched. RNA transcripts were the template for amplifying TCR beta CDR3 regions. HTBI primers drove first-round RT-PCR of the TCR CDR3. TCRdb processed the multiplex PCR reads anew with MiXCR; each CDR3 protein has one entry. The sample includes hundreds of thousands of distinct CDR3 sequences, approximately 40% of them seen just once. These data originate in a study of T cells in Graves' hyperthyroidism and ophthalmopathy.

This clonotype was sampled from a man aged 18 to 29 with Graves' hyperthyroidism. The chain couples TRBV20-1 to TRBJ1-2, with 10 bases lining up with TRBD1. Sequenced material: blood. The CDR3 sequence is CSAAGDRGNYGYTF. CDR3 DNA: TGCAGTGCTGCAGGGGACAGGGGTAACTATGGCTACACCTTC.